These T cell receptor beta chains were read from a single sample in a study of cytomegalovirus exposure and HLA in healthy donors. The data were produced by immunoSEQ multiplex PCR, yet TCRdb's version contains in-frame clones alone and is incomplete. The sample contains some 120,000 clones, more than 80% of which appear only once. Sequencing was carried out using PBMCs. The receptors originated from a woman between 25 and 40 years old in good health and CMV-seropositive. The CDR3 runs from the conserved cysteine through the conserved F or W. Each record gives: D gene, clone size, V gene, J gene, CDR3 DNA, CDR3 protein. A D gene is named only where the DNA matches it firmly. The size field is filled for only some rows; it gives once, few, many or a size class.

d_gene: TRBD1
abundance: NA
v_gene: TRBV2
j_gene: TRBJ2-7
CDR3nt: TGTGCCAGCAGTGACCAGGGGGCGGCCTACGAGCAGTACTTC
CDR3aa: CASSDQGAAYEQYF

d_gene: NA
abundance: NA
v_gene: TRBV6-5
j_gene: TRBJ2-7
CDR3nt: TGTGCCAGCAAGGAGGGCCCTCCCTACGAGCAGTACTTC
CDR3aa: CASKEGPPYEQYF

d_gene: TRBD1
abundance: NA
v_gene: TRBV6-6
j_gene: TRBJ2-6
CDR3nt: TGTGCCAGCAGCCGACAGGGAATTACTGGGGCCAACGTCCTGACTTTC
CDR3aa: CASSRQGITGANVLTF

d_gene: NA
abundance: few
v_gene: TRBV5-1
j_gene: TRBJ1-2
CDR3nt: TGCGCCAGCAGCTTGGTAGGGGAAAATGGCTACACCTTC
CDR3aa: CASSLVGENGYTF

d_gene: NA
abundance: NA
v_gene: TRBV14
j_gene: TRBJ1-2
CDR3nt: TGTGCCAGCAGCCAAGATCTTTGGGCCGCGAAAGCCTTC
CDR3aa: CASSQDLWAAKAF

d_gene: NA
abundance: few
v_gene: TRBV5-8
j_gene: TRBJ2-7
CDR3nt: TGTGCCAGCAGCTTGCCCACAACCGAGCAGTACTTC
CDR3aa: CASSLPTTEQYF

d_gene: TRBD2
abundance: NA
v_gene: TRBV9
j_gene: TRBJ2-5
CDR3nt: TGTGCCAGCAGCGTATGGTCTAGCGGTTATAGTGGAGAGACCCAGTACTTC
CDR3aa: CASSVWSSGYSGETQYF

d_gene: NA
abundance: few
v_gene: TRBV2
j_gene: TRBJ1-3
CDR3nt: TGTGCCAGCAGTGATTACAGGGTTGCAGTCGGAAACACCATATATTTT
CDR3aa: CASSDYRVAVGNTIYF

d_gene: TRBD1
abundance: NA
v_gene: TRBV4-1
j_gene: TRBJ2-3
CDR3nt: TGCGCCAGCAGCCCCACGGACAGGGAGCGGGATACGCAGTATTTT
CDR3aa: CASSPTDRERDTQYF

d_gene: NA
abundance: NA
v_gene: TRBV5-1
j_gene: TRBJ1-1
CDR3nt: TGCGCCAGCAGCTTTCCCGAGGGAACTGAAGCTTTCTTT
CDR3aa: CASSFPEGTEAFF

d_gene: TRBD2
abundance: NA
v_gene: TRBV7-7
j_gene: TRBJ2-1
CDR3nt: TGTGCTAGCAGCCCTACTAGCGGGAGGGTCTATGAGCAGTTCTTC
CDR3aa: CASSPTSGRVYEQFF

d_gene: TRBD1
abundance: NA
v_gene: TRBV19
j_gene: TRBJ2-7
CDR3nt: TGTGCCAGTAGTATACAGGGGGCAAGTCCCTACGAGCAGTACTTC
CDR3aa: CASSIQGASPYEQYF

d_gene: NA
abundance: NA
v_gene: TRBV11-2
j_gene: TRBJ1-3
CDR3nt: TGTGCCAGCAGCTTGGGCGTCACTGGAAACACCATATATTTT
CDR3aa: CASSLGVTGNTIYF

d_gene: TRBD1
abundance: NA
v_gene: TRBV6-1
j_gene: TRBJ1-5
CDR3nt: TGTGCCACGACAGGGTTGTTGGGCAATCAGCCCCAGCATTTT
CDR3aa: CATTGLLGNQPQHF

d_gene: TRBD1
abundance: NA
v_gene: TRBV27
j_gene: TRBJ2-7
CDR3nt: TGTGCCAGCAGTTTATTGATGGGGACAGGGTCCCACGAGCAGTACTTC
CDR3aa: CASSLLMGTGSHEQYF

d_gene: NA
abundance: NA
v_gene: TRBV7-9
j_gene: TRBJ1-4
CDR3nt: TGTGCCAGCAGCTTGGGAGAGGACAAACTGTTTTTT
CDR3aa: CASSLGEDKLFF

d_gene: TRBD2
abundance: NA
v_gene: TRBV30
j_gene: TRBJ2-3
CDR3nt: TGTGCCTGGACTAGCGGGGCTTCTAGCACAGATACGCAGTATTTT
CDR3aa: CAWTSGASSTDTQYF

d_gene: TRBD1
abundance: NA
v_gene: TRBV4-2
j_gene: TRBJ1-1
CDR3nt: TGTGCCAGCAGCCAATCACAGGGGGTCGAAGCTTTCTTT
CDR3aa: CASSQSQGVEAFF

d_gene: TRBD2
abundance: NA
v_gene: TRBV11-2
j_gene: TRBJ2-7
CDR3nt: TGTGCCAGCAGCTTAGGGGCCAGCGGGGGGAACTACGAGCAGTACTTC
CDR3aa: CASSLGASGGNYEQYF

d_gene: TRBD2
abundance: NA
v_gene: TRBV29-1
j_gene: TRBJ2-1
CDR3nt: TGCAGCGGGACTAGCGGGGGGTCCAATCGTCGGGAGCAGTTCTTC
CDR3aa: CSGTSGGSNRREQFF

d_gene: NA
abundance: few
v_gene: TRBV28
j_gene: TRBJ2-3
CDR3nt: TGTGCCAGCAGTCTCATCCCGGGGGAGGGCACAGATACGCAGTATTTT
CDR3aa: CASSLIPGEGTDTQYF

d_gene: NA
abundance: NA
v_gene: TRBV9
j_gene: TRBJ2-1
CDR3nt: TGTGCCAGCAGCGTAGATCTTCTAGCAGGTGAGCAGTTCTTC
CDR3aa: CASSVDLLAGEQFF

d_gene: NA
abundance: NA
v_gene: TRBV5-1
j_gene: TRBJ1-1
CDR3nt: TGCGCCAGCAGCGGGGGGGACGGAACCTTTATGAACACTGAAGCTTTCTTT
CDR3aa: CASSGGDGTFMNTEAFF

d_gene: TRBD2
abundance: NA
v_gene: TRBV18
j_gene: TRBJ2-5
CDR3nt: TGTGCCAGCTCACCACAGAGGTCTAGCGGGAGGAACCAAGAGACCCAGTACTTC
CDR3aa: CASSPQRSSGRNQETQYF

d_gene: NA
abundance: NA
v_gene: TRBV7-8
j_gene: TRBJ1-5
CDR3nt: TGTGCCAGCAGCTCCCTGGGCGCAGGGGCCGCCGGGAGCAATCAGCCCCAGCATTTT
CDR3aa: CASSSLGAGAAGSNQPQHF

d_gene: TRBD2
abundance: NA
v_gene: TRBV5-1
j_gene: TRBJ2-7
CDR3nt: TGCGCCAGCAGCGGGAGGGGCGGAGAGGGAAAATACGAGCAGTACTTC
CDR3aa: CASSGRGGEGKYEQYF

d_gene: TRBD1
abundance: NA
v_gene: TRBV5-5
j_gene: TRBJ2-1
CDR3nt: TGTGCCAGCAGCCCGACAGGGCCCTCCTACAATGAGCAGTTCTTC
CDR3aa: CASSPTGPSYNEQFF

d_gene: NA
abundance: once
v_gene: TRBV5-3
j_gene: TRBJ1-4
CDR3nt: TGTGCCAGAAGCTTTCAGGGGACGGCTAATGAAAAACTGTTTTTT
CDR3aa: CARSFQGTANEKLFF

d_gene: NA
abundance: NA
v_gene: TRBV29-1
j_gene: TRBJ2-1
CDR3nt: TGCAGCGTTGCGAGGGATGGTATTGGGCAGTTCTTC
CDR3aa: CSVARDGIGQFF

d_gene: NA
abundance: once
v_gene: TRBV6-1
j_gene: TRBJ2-5
CDR3nt: TGTGCCAGCAGTGAAGCCCCTACTTCCGAGACCCAGTACTTC
CDR3aa: CASSEAPTSETQYF